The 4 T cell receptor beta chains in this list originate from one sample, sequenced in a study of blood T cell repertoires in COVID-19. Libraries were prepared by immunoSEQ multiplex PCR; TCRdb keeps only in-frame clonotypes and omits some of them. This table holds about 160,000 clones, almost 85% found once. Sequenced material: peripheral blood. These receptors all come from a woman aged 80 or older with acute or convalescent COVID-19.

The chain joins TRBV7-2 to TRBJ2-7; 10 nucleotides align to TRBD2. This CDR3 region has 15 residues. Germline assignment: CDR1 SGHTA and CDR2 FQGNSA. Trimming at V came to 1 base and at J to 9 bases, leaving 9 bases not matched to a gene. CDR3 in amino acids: CASSLGASGSVAQYF. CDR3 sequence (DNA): TGTGCCAGCAGCTTAGGGGCTAGCGGGAGCGTCGCGCAGTACTTC.

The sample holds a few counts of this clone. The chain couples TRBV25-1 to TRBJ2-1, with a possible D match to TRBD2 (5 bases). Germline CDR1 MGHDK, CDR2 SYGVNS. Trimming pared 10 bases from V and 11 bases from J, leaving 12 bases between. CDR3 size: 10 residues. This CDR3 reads CATTEGKQFF. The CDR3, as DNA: TGTGCCACGACTGAGGGTAAGCAGTTCTTC.

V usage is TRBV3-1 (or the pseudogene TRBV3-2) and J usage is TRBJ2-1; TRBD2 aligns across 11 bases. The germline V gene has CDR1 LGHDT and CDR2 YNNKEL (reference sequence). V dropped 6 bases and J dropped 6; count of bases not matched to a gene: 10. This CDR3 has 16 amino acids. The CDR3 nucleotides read TGTGCCAGCAGACACCTATTAGCGGGAGGGCCCAATGAGCAGTTCTTC. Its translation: CASRHLLAGGPNEQFF.

The CDR3: CASSSGYSGNTIYF. The DNA for the CDR3 is TGTGCCAGCAGCTCAGGTTACTCTGGAAACACCATATATTTT. The chain couples TRBV21-1 to TRBJ1-3; the table names TRBD1, a call not compared with the DNA. TRBV21-1 is an annotated pseudogene. The CDR3 spans 14 residues.